This T cell receptor beta chain was retrieved from a study of CD8 T cells in ankylosing spondylitis. This clonotype was seen repeatedly, ten times or more. The antigen is unknown. Overall study findings and caveats: Past research had described some motif variants in reactive arthritis synovial fluid and blood.

TCR beta libraries were made by quantitative 5'-RACE with molecular barcodes. TCRdb re-analysed the 5' RACE reads in MiXCR, keeping a single row per CDR3 protein. The data show approximately 140,000 distinct CDR3 sequences, approximately 44% seen once. The CDR3 runs to 15 residues. Germline trimming cut 5 bases from V and 3 bases from J; bases unmatched to any gene: 9. Germline V gene data show CDR1 as MGHRA and CDR2 as YSYEKL. Sequences were obtained from synovial fluid, either unsorted or a sorted T cell fraction (not recorded which). The chain couples TRBV4-1 to TRBJ1-2; TRBD1 aligns across 7 bases. The TCR was taken from a male donor with ankylosing spondylitis. The CDR3 nucleotides read TGCGCCAGCAGCGCCGACGGGACAGCTTACTATGGCTACACCTTC. It translates to CASSADGTAYYGYTF.